These T cell receptor beta chains were read from a single sample in a study of shared clonotypes between healthy human individuals. Sequenced by immunoSEQ multiplex PCR; TCRdb stores in-frame clones only, minus some. Of about 1.1 million clones listed, around three quarters are singletons. The sample was memory CD4+ T cells from PBMCs. These receptors all stem from a man aged 18 to 30 in good health. Some clones in this sample may be carry-over from other donors' samples. The CDR3 runs from the conserved cysteine through the conserved F or W. A D gene is named only where the DNA matches it firmly. Size is stated for part of the rows, as once, few or many counts, or as a class when the clone is expanded.

CDR3nt: TGCGCCAGCAGCCTTCAGCGCGGTACAGATACGCAGTATTTT
CDR3aa: CASSLQRGTDTQYF
v_gene: TRBV5-2
j_gene: TRBJ2-3
d_gene: -
abundance: -

CDR3nt: TGTGCCAGCAGTCCCAACCCGACAGGGGCTAGCAATCAGCCCCAGCATTTT
CDR3aa: CASSPNPTGASNQPQHF
v_gene: TRBV6-4
j_gene: TRBJ1-5
d_gene: TRBD1
abundance: -

CDR3nt: TGTGCCTGGAGTGTACTTCTGCTCAGGGGCACTGAAGCTTTCTTT
CDR3aa: CAWSVLLLRGTEAFF
v_gene: TRBV30
j_gene: TRBJ1-1
d_gene: -
abundance: -

CDR3nt: TGTGCCACCACCGGGTGGGCCACCTACGAGCAGTACTTC
CDR3aa: CATTGWATYEQYF
v_gene: TRBV6-1
j_gene: TRBJ2-7
d_gene: -
abundance: -

CDR3nt: TGTGCCAGCAGTCTCGGTCGAGTGCAGGATTTT
CDR3aa: CASSLGRVQDF
v_gene: TRBV28
j_gene: TRBJ1-5
d_gene: -
abundance: -

CDR3nt: TGCAGCGTTGGTTCTCATGAGCAGTTCTTC
CDR3aa: CSVGSHEQFF
v_gene: TRBV29-1
j_gene: TRBJ2-1
d_gene: -
abundance: -

CDR3nt: TGCGCCAGCAGCTTCGGAAAGGCAGGGGCTGCAGATACGCAGTATTTT
CDR3aa: CASSFGKAGAADTQYF
v_gene: TRBV5-1
j_gene: TRBJ2-3
d_gene: -
abundance: -

CDR3nt: TGTGCCAGCAGTGAGACAGGGACCTACAAGGAGCAGTTCTTC
CDR3aa: CASSETGTYKEQFF
v_gene: TRBV25-1
j_gene: TRBJ2-1
d_gene: TRBD1
abundance: -

CDR3nt: TGTGCCAGCAGCCCCAGCGGCGGACTTAGCACAGATACGCAGTATTTT
CDR3aa: CASSPSGGLSTDTQYF
v_gene: TRBV5-4
j_gene: TRBJ2-3
d_gene: -
abundance: -

CDR3nt: TGTGCCAGTAATGGAGATGTCTATGGCTACACCTTC
CDR3aa: CASNGDVYGYTF
v_gene: TRBV19
j_gene: TRBJ1-2
d_gene: -
abundance: -

CDR3nt: TGTGCCACCAGCAGAGATATTGGTGGAAACACTGAAGCTTTCTTT
CDR3aa: CATSRDIGGNTEAFF
v_gene: TRBV15
j_gene: TRBJ1-1
d_gene: -
abundance: -

CDR3nt: TGTGCCAGCAGCTCTCCTCTAGCGAGAAGAGAGACCCAGTACTTC
CDR3aa: CASSSPLARRETQYF
v_gene: TRBV7-9
j_gene: TRBJ2-5
d_gene: -
abundance: once

CDR3nt: TGCGCCAGCAGCCAGGGGGGGGGATGGCGGTCTGGCTACACCTTC
CDR3aa: CASSQGGGWRSGYTF
v_gene: TRBV4-1
j_gene: TRBJ1-2
d_gene: -
abundance: -

CDR3nt: TGTGCCAGCAGTGACTCGAACGGGAACACTGAAGCTTTCTTT
CDR3aa: CASSDSNGNTEAFF
v_gene: TRBV6-4
j_gene: TRBJ1-1
d_gene: -
abundance: -

CDR3nt: TGTGCCAGCAGTTTCTCAGGGTGGGGTGGCAATCAGCCCCAGCATTTT
CDR3aa: CASSFSGWGGNQPQHF
v_gene: TRBV28
j_gene: TRBJ1-5
d_gene: -
abundance: -

CDR3nt: TGTGCCAGCTCCCTGACGTCGATGGGCTACGAGCAGTACTTC
CDR3aa: CASSLTSMGYEQYF
v_gene: TRBV18
j_gene: TRBJ2-7
d_gene: -
abundance: -

CDR3nt: TGCGCCAGCAGCCCTCTAGCGGGAAAAAAAGAGACCCAGTACTTC
CDR3aa: CASSPLAGKKETQYF
v_gene: TRBV5-1
j_gene: TRBJ2-5
d_gene: TRBD2
abundance: -